Below, one TCR beta chain is given with its context. Its binding antigen is unknown. Qualities for individual bases were not recorded, and no much larger clone is one base off. The library was generated by RT-PCR. This sample was sequenced with an Illumina HiSeq 2500. Clones were called with MiXCR by TCRdb after fastp trimmed the public reads at Q25, and only in-frame beta chains were retained. One record per CDR3 amino acid sequence lists the most common genes and DNA. The sample profile shows 450,000 to 700,000 distinct CDR3 sequences; 12% to 15% of them were found once. Of the sample, roughly 11% falls within the top ten clones. This specimen comes from a study of response to subunit inactivated influenza vaccine (dated by TCRdb to 2017 to 2018). Regarding the study in general: Deep quantitative profiling of the T cell receptor repertoire was used in the study to follow responses to a trivalent subunit inactivated influenza vaccine.

Broader findings and caveats from the paper: It was suggested by the authors that each seasonal influenza vaccination may recruit only a limited number of new T cells.

The sequences come from PBMCs from blood, collected 11 to 12 days after vaccination. The clonotype originates from a man in his fifties who received an inactivated influenza vaccine. Donor details come from another sample of the same person, matched by shared clones.

The CDR3 reads CASSFGQTSPGELFF. The nucleotide sequence reads as follows: TGCGCCAGCAGCTTTGGTCAGACTAGCCCCGGGGAGCTGTTTTTT. The V gene is TRBV5-1 and the J gene is TRBJ2-2; a stretch of 7 junction bases matches TRBD2. As encoded in the germline V gene, CDR1 is SGHRS while CDR2 is YFSETQ. Germline trimming amounts to 2 bases on V and 6 bases on J, with 7 as the count of junction bases outside the gene matches. The CDR3 runs 15 residues from the cysteine to the phenylalanine. Only the CDR3 DNA is retained, 45 bases long and in frame from the first base.